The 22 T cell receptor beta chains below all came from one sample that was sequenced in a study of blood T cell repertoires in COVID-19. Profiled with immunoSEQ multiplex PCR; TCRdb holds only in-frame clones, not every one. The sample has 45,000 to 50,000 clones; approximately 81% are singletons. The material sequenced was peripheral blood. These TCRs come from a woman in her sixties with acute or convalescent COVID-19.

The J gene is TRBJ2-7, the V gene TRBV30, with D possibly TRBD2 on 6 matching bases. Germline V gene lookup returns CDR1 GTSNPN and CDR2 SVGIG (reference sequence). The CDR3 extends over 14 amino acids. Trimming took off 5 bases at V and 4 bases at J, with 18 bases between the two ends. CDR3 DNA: TGTGCCTGGGGGGAGGATAGCGACCTTTACGAGCAGTACTTC. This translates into CAWGEDSDLYEQYF. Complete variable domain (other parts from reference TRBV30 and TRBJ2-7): SQTIHQWPATLVQPVGSPLSLECTVEGTSNPNLYWYRQAAGRGLQLLFYSVGIGQISSEVPQNLSASRPQDRQFILSSKKLLLSDSGFYLCAWGEDSDLYEQYFGPGTRLTVT.

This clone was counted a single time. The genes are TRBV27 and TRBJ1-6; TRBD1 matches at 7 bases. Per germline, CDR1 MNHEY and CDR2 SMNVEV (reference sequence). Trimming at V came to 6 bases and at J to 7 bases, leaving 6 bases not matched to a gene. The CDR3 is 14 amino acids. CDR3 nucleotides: TGTGCCAGCAGCAACAGGGGTAACAATTCACCCCTCCACTTT. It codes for CASSNRGNNSPLHF.

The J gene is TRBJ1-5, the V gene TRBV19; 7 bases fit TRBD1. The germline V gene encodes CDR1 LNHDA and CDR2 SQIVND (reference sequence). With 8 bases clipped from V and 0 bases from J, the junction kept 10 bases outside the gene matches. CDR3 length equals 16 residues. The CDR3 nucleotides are TGTGCCAGTTCCAGGACAGGCGTAAATAGCAATCAGCCCCAGCATTTT. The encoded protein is CASSRTGVNSNQPQHF.

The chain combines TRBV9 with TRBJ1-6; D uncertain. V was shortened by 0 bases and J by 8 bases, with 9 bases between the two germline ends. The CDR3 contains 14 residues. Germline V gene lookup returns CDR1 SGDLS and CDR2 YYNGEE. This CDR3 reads CASSVEQFDSPLHF. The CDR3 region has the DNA TGTGCCAGCAGCGTAGAACAGTTTGATTCACCCCTCCACTTT.

The CDR3, as DNA: TGCAGCGTTGAGCCGGGAGGGAGCACAGATACGCAGTATTTT. Protein: CSVEPGGSTDTQYF. The rearrangement joins TRBV29-1 to TRBJ2-3; TRBD2 aligns across 8 bases. After removal of 3 bases from V and 0 bases from J, the junction contained 2 bases not matched to a gene. The germline gives CDR1 SQVTM, CDR2 ANQGSEA. The length of the CDR3 is 14 residues.

As DNA, the CDR3 is TGTGCCAGCAGCCCACATCTGGGCGACGAGCAGTACTTC. Its translation: CASSPHLGDEQYF. The chain is built from TRBV7-9 and TRBJ2-7; D call uncertain. The CDR3 is made up of 13 amino acids. Between the trimmed V and J ends, which lost 5 bases and 5 bases, there was a span of 13 bases. Germline loops: CDR1 SEHNR, CDR2 FQNEAQ (reference sequence).

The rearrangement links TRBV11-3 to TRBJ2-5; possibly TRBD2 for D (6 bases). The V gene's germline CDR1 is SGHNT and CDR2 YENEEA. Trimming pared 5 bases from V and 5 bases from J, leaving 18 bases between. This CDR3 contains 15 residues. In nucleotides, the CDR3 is TGTGCCAGCAGCCTCGGTGGAGGGACGGGGGAGACCCAGTACTTC. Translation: CASSLGGGTGETQYF.

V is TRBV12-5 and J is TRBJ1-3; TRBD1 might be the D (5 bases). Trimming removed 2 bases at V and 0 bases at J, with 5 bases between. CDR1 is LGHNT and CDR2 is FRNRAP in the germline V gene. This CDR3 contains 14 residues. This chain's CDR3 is CASGLRGSGNTIYF. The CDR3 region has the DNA TGTGCTAGTGGTTTGAGGGGCTCTGGAAACACCATATATTTT.

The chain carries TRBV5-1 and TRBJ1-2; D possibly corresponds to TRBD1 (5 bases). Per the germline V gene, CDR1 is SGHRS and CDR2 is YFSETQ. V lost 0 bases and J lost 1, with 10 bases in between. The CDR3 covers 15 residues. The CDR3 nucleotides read TGCGCCAGCAGCTTGGCCTCGACAGTTAACTATGGCTACACCTTC. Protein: CASSLASTVNYGYTF. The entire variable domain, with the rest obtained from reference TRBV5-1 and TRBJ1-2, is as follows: KAGVTQTPRYLIKTRGQQVTLSCSPISGHRSVSWYQQTPGQGLQFLFEYFSETQRNKGNFPGRFSGRQFSNSRSEMNVSTLELGDSALYLCASSLASTVNYGYTFGSGTRLTVV.

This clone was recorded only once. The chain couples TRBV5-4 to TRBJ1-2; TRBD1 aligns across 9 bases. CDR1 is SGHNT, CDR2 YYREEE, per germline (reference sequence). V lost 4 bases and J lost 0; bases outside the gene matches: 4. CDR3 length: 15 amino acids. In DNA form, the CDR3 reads TGTGCCAGCAGCGTAGGGACAGGGCCTAACTATGGCTACACCTTC. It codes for CASSVGTGPNYGYTF.

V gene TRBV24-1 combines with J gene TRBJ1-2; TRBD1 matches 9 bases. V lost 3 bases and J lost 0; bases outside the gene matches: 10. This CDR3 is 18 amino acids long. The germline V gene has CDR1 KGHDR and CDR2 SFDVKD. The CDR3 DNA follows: TGTGCCACCAGTGATCGACCAATACGACAGGGGGCTAACTATGGCTACACCTTC. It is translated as CATSDRPIRQGANYGYTF.

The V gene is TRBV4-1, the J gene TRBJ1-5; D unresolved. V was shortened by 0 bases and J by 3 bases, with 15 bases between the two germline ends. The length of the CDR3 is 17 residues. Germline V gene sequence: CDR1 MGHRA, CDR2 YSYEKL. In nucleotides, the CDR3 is TGCGCCAGCAGCCAAGATCCCGAGGAAACCCTCAATCAGCCCCAGCATTTT. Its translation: CASSQDPEETLNQPQHF.

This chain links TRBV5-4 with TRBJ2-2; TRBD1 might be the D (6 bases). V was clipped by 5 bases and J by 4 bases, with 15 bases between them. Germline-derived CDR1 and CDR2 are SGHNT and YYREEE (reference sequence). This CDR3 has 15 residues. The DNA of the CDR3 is TGTGCCAGCAGGCCCAGGGGCGAAGGCACCGGGGAGCTGTTTTTT. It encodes CASRPRGEGTGELFF.

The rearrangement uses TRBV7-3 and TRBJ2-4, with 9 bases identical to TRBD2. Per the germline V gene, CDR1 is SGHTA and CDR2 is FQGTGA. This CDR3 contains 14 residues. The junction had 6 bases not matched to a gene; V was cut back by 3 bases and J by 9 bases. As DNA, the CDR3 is TGTGCCAGCAGCTTGCTAGCGGGATCGGGCATTCAGTACTTC. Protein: CASSLLAGSGIQYF.

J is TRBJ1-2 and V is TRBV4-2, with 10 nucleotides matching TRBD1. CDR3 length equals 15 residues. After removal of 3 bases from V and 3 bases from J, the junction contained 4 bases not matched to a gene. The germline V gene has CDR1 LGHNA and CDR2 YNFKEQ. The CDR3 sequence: CASSQPGQGHYGYTF. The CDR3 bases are TGTGCCAGCAGCCAGCCGGGACAGGGGCACTATGGCTACACCTTC.

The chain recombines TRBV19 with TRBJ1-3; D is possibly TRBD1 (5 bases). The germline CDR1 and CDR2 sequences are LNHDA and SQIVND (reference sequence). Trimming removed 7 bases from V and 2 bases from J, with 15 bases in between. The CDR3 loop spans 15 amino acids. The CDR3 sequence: CASKVGRDAGNTIYF. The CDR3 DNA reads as TGTGCCAGTAAGGTCGGCAGGGATGCTGGAAACACCATATATTTT.

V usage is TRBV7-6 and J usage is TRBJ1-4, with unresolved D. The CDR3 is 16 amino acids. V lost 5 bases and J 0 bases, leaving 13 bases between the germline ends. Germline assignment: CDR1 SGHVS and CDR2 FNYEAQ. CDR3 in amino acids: CASSLNGVATNEKLFF. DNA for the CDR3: TGTGCCAGCAGCCTAAACGGGGTTGCAACTAATGAAAAACTGTTTTTT.

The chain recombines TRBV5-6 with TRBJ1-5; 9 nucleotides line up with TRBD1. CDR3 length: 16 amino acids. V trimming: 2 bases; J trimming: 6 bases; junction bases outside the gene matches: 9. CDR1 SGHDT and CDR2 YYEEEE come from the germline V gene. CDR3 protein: CASSLYRGRMGQPQHF. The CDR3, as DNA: TGTGCCAGCAGCTTATACAGGGGGCGTATGGGTCAGCCCCAGCATTTT. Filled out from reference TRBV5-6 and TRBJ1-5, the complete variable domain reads DAGVTQSPTHLIKTRGQQVTLRCSPKSGHDTVSWYQQALGQGPQFIFQYYEEEERQRGNFPDRFSGHQFPNYSSELNVNALLLGDSALYLCASSLYRGRMGQPQHFGDGTRLSIL.

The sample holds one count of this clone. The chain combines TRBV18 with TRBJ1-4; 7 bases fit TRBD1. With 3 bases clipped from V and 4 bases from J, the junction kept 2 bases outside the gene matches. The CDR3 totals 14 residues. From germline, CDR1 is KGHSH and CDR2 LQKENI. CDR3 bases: TGTGCCAGCTCACCTGGACAGGATAATGAAAAACTGTTTTTT. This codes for CASSPGQDNEKLFF.

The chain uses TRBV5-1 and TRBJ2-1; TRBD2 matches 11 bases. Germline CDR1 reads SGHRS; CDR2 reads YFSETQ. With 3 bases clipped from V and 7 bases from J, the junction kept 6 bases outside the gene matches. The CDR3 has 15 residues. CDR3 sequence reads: CASSYSGGAQNEQFF. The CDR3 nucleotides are TGCGCCAGCAGCTATAGCGGGGGGGCTCAAAATGAGCAGTTCTTC.

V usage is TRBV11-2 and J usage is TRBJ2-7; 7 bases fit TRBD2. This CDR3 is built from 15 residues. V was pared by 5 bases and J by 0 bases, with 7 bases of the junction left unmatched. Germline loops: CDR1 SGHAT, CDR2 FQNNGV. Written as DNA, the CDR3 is TGTGCCAGCAGCCGTGGGGGGGGAGGCTCCTACGAGCAGTACTTC. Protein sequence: CASSRGGGGSYEQYF.

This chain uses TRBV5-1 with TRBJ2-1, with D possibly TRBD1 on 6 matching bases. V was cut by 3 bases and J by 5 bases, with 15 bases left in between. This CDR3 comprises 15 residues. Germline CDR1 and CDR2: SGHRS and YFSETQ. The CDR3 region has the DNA TGCGCCAGCAGCTCGACTGGACAGTGGGACAATGAGCAGTTCTTC. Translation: CASSSTGQWDNEQFF. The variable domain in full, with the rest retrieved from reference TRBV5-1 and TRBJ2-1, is KAGVTQTPRYLIKTRGQQVTLSCSPISGHRSVSWYQQTPGQGLQFLFEYFSETQRNKGNFPGRFSGRQFSNSRSEMNVSTLELGDSALYLCASSSTGQWDNEQFFGPGTRLTVL.